This T cell receptor (beta chain) was found in a study of blood T cell repertoires in COVID-19. Study-wide context: COVID-19 samples, acute and convalescent, were from the United States, Italy and Spain. PBMCs, B-cell-depleted T cells, or T cells provided the cDNA or gDNA that made up the material.

This CDR3 contains 13 residues. Trimming removed 1 base from V and 2 bases from J, with 5 bases in between. Original handling: Quantification of nucleated cells was approximated via reference gene primer amplification. Sequencing was performed with immunoSEQ multiplex PCR; in TCRdb, only in-frame clones are kept and a portion is missing. V, J and clone size were drawn from that table, and D and trimming were deduced from the DNA. The sample includes fewer than 350,000 clones, roughly 93% seen only once; the top ten take about 2.1%. Donors were grouped by their self-reported clinical history. The receptor was isolated from a woman in her thirties or forties with acute COVID-19. The genes are TRBV12-3 or TRBV12-4 and TRBJ1-2; D unresolved. Sequencing was performed on PBMCs or T cells enriched from blood (not recorded which). For the CDR3, the DNA is TGTGCCAGCAGTTTAGGGGAGAACTATGGCTACACCTTC. Translating gives CASSLGENYGYTF.